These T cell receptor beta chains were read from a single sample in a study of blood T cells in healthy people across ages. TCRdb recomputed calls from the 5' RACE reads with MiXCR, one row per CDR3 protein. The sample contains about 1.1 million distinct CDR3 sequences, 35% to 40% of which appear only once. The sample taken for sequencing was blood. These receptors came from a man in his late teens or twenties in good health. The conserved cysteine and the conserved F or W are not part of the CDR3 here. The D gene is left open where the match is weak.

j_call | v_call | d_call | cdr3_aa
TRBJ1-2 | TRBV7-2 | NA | ASSLEANRVANGYT
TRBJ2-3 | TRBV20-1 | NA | SAGPGRDTQY
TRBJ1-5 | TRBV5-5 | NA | ASSSGSVLNQPQH
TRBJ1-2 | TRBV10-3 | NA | ATSESGRDYGYT
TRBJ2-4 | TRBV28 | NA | ASSPPEIDGDIQY
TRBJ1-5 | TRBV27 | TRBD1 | ASSSGDRAQPQH
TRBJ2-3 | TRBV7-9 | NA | ASSSLRQPVLTDTQY
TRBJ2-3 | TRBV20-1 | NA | SATDPAGTDTQY
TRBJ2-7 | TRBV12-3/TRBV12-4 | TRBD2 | ASSLGKAASGYRSYEQY
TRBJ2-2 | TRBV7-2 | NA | ASSVDHGGELF
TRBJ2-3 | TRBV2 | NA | ASSENPQPSTDTQY
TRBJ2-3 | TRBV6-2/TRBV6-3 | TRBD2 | ASSTGLAGSDTQY
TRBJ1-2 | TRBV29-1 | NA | SVELGALYGYT
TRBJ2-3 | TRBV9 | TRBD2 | ASRGASGFTDTQY
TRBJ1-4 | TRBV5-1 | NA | ASTLEGNNEKLF
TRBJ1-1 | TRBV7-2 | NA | ASRIANTEAF
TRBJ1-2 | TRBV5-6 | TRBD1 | ASSSLRDRGLTSYGYT
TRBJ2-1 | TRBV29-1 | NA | SVRHTSYNEQF
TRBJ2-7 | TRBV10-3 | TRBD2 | AISRTSGGYEQY
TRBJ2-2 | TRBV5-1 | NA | ASSTDGGDNTGELF
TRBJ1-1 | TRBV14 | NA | ASSPGPWVEAF
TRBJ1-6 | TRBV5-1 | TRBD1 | ASSWGTGEFYSPLH
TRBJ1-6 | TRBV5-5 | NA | ASSLEDSPLH
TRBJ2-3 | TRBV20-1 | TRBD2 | SARVTSEKNTDTQY
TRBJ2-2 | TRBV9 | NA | ASSAGDPGELF
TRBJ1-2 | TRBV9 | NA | ASSASGDGYT
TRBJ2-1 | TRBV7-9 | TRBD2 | ASSLELAGGKNEQF
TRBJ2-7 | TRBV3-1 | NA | ASSQEPYEQY
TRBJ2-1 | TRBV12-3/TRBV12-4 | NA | ASSFSGLLTYEQF
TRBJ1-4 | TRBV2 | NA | ASVRGGKDEKLF
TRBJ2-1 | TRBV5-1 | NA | ASSHQPGRGTYNEQF